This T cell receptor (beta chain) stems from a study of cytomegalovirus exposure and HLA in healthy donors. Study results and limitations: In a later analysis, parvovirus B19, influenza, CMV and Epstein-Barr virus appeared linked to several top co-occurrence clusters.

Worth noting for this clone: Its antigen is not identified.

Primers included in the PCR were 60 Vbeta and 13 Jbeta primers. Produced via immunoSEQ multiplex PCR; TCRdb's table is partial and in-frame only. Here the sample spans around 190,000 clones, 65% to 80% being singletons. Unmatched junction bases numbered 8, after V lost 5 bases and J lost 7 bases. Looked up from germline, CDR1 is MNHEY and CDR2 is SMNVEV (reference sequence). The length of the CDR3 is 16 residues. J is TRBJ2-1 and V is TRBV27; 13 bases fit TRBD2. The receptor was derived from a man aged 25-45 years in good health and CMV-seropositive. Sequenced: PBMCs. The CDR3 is CASSLGTSGKWNEQFF. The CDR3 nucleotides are TGTGCCAGCAGTCTCGGGACTAGCGGGAAGTGGAATGAGCAGTTCTTC.